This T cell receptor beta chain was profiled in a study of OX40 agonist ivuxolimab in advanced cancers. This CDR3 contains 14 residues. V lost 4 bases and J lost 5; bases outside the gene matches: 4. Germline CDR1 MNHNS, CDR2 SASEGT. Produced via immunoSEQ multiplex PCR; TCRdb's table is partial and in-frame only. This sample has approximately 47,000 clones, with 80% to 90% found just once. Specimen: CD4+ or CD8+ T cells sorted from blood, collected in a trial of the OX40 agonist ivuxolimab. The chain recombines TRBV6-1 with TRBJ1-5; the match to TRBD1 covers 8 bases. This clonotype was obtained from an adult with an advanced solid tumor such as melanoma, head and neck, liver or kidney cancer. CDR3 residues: CASSGTGTDQPQHF. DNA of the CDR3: TGTGCCAGCAGTGGGACAGGGACGGATCAGCCCCAGCATTTT.